This T cell receptor beta chain was sequenced in a study of shared T cell receptors in the human thymus. The germline CDR1 and CDR2 sequences are SSHAT and FNYEAQ (reference sequence). CDR3 length: 18 amino acids. The method was immunoSEQ multiplex PCR; TCRdb's version includes in-frame clones alone and lacks a portion of them. This sample has about 380,000 clones, with 85% to 95% found just once. This clone has only one observation. One junction end disagrees with the germline gene, perhaps due to a read error. This chain links TRBV7-7 with TRBJ2-3; 10 nucleotides align to TRBD2. This clonotype originated in a human donor. Sequencing was performed on thymocytes. The CDR3 DNA reads as TGTGCTAGCAGCCCGAATGCGAAGACTAGCGGGTTCACAGATACGCAGTATTTT. Translating gives CASSPNAKTSGFTDTQYF.